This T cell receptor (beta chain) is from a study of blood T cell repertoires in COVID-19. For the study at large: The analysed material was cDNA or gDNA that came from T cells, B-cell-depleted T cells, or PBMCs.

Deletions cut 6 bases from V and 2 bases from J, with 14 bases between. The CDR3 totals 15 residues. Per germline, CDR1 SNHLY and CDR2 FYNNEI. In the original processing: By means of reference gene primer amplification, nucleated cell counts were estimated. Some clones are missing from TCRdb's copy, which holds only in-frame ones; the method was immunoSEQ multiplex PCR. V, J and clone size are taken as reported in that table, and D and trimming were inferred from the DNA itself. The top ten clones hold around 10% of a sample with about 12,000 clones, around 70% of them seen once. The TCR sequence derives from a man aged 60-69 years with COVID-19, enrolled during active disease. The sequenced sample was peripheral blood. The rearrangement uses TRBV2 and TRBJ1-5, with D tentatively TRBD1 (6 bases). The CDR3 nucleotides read TGTGCCAGCAGGGGGGCGGGGGCTGGCAATCAGCCCCAGCATTTT. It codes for CASRGAGAGNQPQHF.